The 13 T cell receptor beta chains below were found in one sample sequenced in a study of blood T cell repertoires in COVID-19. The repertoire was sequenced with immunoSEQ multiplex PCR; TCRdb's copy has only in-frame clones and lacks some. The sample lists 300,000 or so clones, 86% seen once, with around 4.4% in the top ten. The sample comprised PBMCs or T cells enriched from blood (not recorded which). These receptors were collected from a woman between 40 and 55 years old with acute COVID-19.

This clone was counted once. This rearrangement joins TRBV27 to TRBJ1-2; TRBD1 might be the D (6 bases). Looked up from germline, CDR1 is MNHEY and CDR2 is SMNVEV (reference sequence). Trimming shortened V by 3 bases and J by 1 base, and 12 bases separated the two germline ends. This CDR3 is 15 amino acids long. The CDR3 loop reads CASSFSGTYNYGYTF. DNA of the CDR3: TGTGCCAGCAGTTTCTCCGGGACATATAACTATGGCTACACCTTC.

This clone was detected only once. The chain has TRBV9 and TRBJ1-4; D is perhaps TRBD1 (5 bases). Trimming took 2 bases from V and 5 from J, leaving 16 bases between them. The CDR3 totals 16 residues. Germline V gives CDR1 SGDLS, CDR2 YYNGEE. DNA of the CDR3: TGTGCCAGCAGCGTTCAACCCTCAGGGTTAAATGAAAAACTGTTTTTT. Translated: CASSVQPSGLNEKLFF.

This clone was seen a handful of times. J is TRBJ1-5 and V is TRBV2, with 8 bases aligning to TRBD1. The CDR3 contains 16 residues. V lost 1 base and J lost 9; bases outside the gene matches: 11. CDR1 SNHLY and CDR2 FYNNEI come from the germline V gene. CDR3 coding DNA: TGTGCCAGCAGTGAAGAGGGGACAGGTCGTTTCGGGCCCCAGCATTTT. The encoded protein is CASSEEGTGRFGPQHF.

In nucleotides, the CDR3 is TGCGCCAGCGGGTGGGCTAGCTCGACCTCGTCCAGGTACCAAGAGACCCAGTACTTC. Protein sequence: CASGWASSTSSRYQETQYF. This chain uses TRBV10-2 with TRBJ2-5; maybe TRBD2 (5 bases). The CDR3 covers 19 residues. V lost 8 bases to trimming and J lost 0 bases, with 28 bases between them. Germline V gene lookup returns CDR1 WSHSY and CDR2 SAAADI.

CDR3 DNA sequence: TGTGCCAGCAGCCACACCCGGGACTATCACTACAATGAGCAGTTCTTC. Its translation: CASSHTRDYHYNEQFF. The chain links TRBV7-8 to TRBJ2-1, with 7 bases matching TRBD2. In germline, CDR1 is SGHVS, CDR2 FQNEAQ. With 5 bases clipped from V and 3 bases from J, the junction kept 10 bases outside the gene matches. The CDR3 spans 16 residues.

The CDR3 nucleotides read TGTGCCAGCAGTTACGGGCAGGGGAATGGAAACACCATATATTTT. It yields the protein CASSYGQGNGNTIYF. The chain recombines TRBV6-5 with TRBJ1-3; a possible D gene is TRBD1 (6 bases). Per germline, CDR1 MNHEY and CDR2 SVGAGI. The CDR3 loop spans 15 amino acids. Trimming took 2 bases from V and 3 from J, leaving 11 bases between them.

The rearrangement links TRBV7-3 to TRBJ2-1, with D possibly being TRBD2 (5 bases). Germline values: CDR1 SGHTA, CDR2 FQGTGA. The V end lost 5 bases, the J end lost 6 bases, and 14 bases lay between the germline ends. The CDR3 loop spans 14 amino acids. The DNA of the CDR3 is TGTGCCAGCAGCCCGGGATTCGGAGCCAATGAGCAGTTCTTC. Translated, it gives CASSPGFGANEQFF.

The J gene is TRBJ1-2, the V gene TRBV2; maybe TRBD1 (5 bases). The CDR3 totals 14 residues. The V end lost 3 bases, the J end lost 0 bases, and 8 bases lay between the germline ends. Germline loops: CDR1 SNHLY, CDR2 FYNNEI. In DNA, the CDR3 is TGTGCCAGCAGTGAGACAGTTACTAACTATGGCTACACCTTC. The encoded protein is CASSETVTNYGYTF.

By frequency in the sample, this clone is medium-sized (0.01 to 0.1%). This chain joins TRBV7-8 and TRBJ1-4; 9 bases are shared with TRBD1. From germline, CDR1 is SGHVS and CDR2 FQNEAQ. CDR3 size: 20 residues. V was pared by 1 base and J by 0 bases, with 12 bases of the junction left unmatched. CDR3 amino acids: CASSLVSRTGDKATNEKLFF. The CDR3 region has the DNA TGTGCCAGCAGCTTAGTTTCCCGGACAGGGGACAAGGCAACTAATGAAAAACTGTTTTTT.

CDR3 nucleotide sequence: TGTGCCACCAGCTCCGGGACAGGGGGCGTCGGGGCCAACGTCCTGACTTTC. It codes for CATSSGTGGVGANVLTF. The chain combines TRBV24-1 with TRBJ2-6; TRBD1 matches at 12 bases. The germline gives CDR1 KGHDR, CDR2 SFDVKD. V dropped 7 bases and J dropped 4; count of bases not matched to a gene: 7. The CDR3 is made up of 17 amino acids.

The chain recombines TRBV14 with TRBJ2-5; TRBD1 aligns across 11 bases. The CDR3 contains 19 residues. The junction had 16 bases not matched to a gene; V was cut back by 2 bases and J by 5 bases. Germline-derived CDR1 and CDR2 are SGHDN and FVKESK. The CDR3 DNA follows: TGTGCCAGCAGCCAAATCTCGGGGGACAGGGGGAAAGGCGATGAGACCCAGTACTTC. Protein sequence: CASSQISGDRGKGDETQYF. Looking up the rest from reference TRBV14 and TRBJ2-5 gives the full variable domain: EAGVTQFPSHSVIEKGQTVTLRCDPISGHDNLYWYRRVMGKEIKFLLHFVKESKQDESGMPNNRFLAERTGGTYSTLKVQPAELEDSGVYFCASSQISGDRGKGDETQYFGPGTRLLVL.

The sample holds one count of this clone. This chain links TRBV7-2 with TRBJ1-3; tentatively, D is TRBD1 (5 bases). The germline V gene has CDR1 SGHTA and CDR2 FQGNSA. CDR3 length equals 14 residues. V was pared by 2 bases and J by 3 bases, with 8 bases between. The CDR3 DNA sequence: TGTGCCAGCAGCTTAAATAGGGGTGGAAACACCATATATTTT. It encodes CASSLNRGGNTIYF.

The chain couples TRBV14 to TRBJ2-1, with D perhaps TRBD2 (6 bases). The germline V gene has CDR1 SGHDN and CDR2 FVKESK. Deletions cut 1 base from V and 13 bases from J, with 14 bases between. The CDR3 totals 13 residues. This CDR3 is CASSQGLAFYQFF. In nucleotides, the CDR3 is TGTGCCAGCAGCCAAGGCCTAGCGTTTTATCAGTTCTTC.